The present T cell receptor (beta chain) was sequenced within a study of blood T cells in healthy people across ages. Study-wide findings and caveats: Per million T cells, the diversity of TCR beta decreased roughly linearly as age advanced.

The germline gives CDR1 MGHRA, CDR2 YSYEKL. V gave up 0 bases and J gave up 4 bases, with 18 bases separating them. This CDR3 has 17 amino acids. It was with a sample-barcoded 5' primer and a J-beta primer mix that a second PCR of about 6 to 12 cycles was run. Template switching added a 12-random-nucleotide identifier to every cDNA molecule. TCRdb itself ran the 5' RACE reads through MiXCR, one entry per CDR3 protein. The sample consists of under 1,100,000 distinct CDR3 sequences, less than 25% of them appearing once. This clonotype was counted between two and nine times. Its antigen is not known. The data were also submitted as part of a second study, on T cells of mothers and their children. That source reports: Whether pairs are related or unrelated, thymic selection shapes their TCR recombination output in much the same way.

The chain uses TRBV4-1 and TRBJ1-1; the D gene is possibly TRBD1 (5 bases). The sample consisted of blood. The sequence derives from a girl aged 2-10 years in good health. The CDR3 loop reads CASSQDTSGPRSTEAFF. The CDR3 nucleotides read TGCGCCAGCAGCCAAGATACATCGGGGCCGAGGAGCACTGAAGCTTTCTTT.